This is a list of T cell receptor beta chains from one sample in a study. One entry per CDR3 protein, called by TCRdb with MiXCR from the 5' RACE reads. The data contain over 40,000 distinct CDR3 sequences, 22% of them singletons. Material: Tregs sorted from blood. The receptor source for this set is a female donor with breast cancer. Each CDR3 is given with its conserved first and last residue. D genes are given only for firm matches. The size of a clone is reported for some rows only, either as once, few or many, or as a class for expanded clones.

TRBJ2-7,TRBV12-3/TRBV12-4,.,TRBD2,TGTGCCAGCAGTCGACTAGCGGAATCGCCCTACGAGCAGTACTTC,CASSRLAESPYEQYF
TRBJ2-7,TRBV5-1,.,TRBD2,TGCGCCAGCAGGTTGGGGGGGAACGAGCAGTACTTC,CASRLGGNEQYF
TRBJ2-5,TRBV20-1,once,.,TGCAGTGCTAGGGTAGGGCTTACCCAAGAGACCCAGTACTTC,CSARVGLTQETQYF
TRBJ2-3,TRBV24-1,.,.,TGTGCCACCTCCCACGCGGTAGCAGATACGCAGTATTTT,CATSHAVADTQYF
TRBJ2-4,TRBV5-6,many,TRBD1,TGTGCCAGCAGCGTGGGACAGGGGAACATTCAGTACTTC,CASSVGQGNIQYF
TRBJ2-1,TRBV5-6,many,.,TGTGCCAGCAGCTTTTCGCGGGAGCAGTTCTTC,CASSFSREQFF
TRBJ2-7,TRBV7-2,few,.,TGTGCCAGCAGCCCGACCATCTCCGGTACGTGGGAGCAGTACTTC,CASSPTISGTWEQYF
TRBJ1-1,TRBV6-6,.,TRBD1,TGTGCCAGCACTATCGGACAGGCTGAAGCTTTCTTT,CASTIGQAEAFF
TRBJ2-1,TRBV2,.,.,TGTGCCAGCAAAGGGTACAATGAGCAGTTCTTC,CASKGYNEQFF
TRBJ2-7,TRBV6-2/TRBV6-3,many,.,TGTGCCAGCACAACCGATCTAGTCACCTACGAGCAGTACTTC,CASTTDLVTYEQYF
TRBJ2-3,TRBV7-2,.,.,TGTGCCAGCAGCCCCCCAGGGTCAGGTTTGGCAGATACGCAGTATTTT,CASSPPGSGLADTQYF
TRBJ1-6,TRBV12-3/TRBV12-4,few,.,TGTGCCAGCAGTTTATCCTCACCCCTCCACTTT,CASSLSSPLHF
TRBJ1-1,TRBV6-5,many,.,TGTGCCAGCAGTTACTCCCGTTATGTAACTGAAGCTTTCTTT,CASSYSRYVTEAFF
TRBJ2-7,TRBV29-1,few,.,TGCAGCGCCGCCGACAGTGCAAGGCAGTACTTC,CSAADSARQYF
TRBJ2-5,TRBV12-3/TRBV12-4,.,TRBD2,TGTGCCAGCACCGCCCCCGATGGACTAGCCCGACCGACCCAGTACTTC,CASTAPDGLARPTQYF
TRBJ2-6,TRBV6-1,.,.,TGTGCCAGCAGTGAAGCCGGTTGGGTCGGTGGGGCCAACGTCCTGACTTTC,CASSEAGWVGGANVLTF
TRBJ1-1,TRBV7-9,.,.,TGTGCCAGCAGCTTATCAGGGCGAATGAACACTGAAGCTTTCTTT,CASSLSGRMNTEAFF
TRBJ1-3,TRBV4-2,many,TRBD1,TGTGCCAGCAGCCGGGTGGGACAGCCAATTTCTGGAAACACCATATATTTT,CASSRVGQPISGNTIYF
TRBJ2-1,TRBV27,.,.,TGTGCCAGCAGGACTACAGGGTATAACTACAATGAGCAGTTCTTC,CASRTTGYNYNEQFF
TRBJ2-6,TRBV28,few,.,TGTGCCAGCAGTCCCCAAAGAACAGGGTTCGGGGCCAACGTCCTGACTTTC,CASSPQRTGFGANVLTF
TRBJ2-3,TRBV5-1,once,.,TGCGCCAGCAGCGACACAAGTAGCACAGATACGCAGTATTTT,CASSDTSSTDTQYF
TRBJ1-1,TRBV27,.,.,TGTGCCAGCAGGCAAGACGGGGGATGGACTGAAGCTTTCTTT,CASRQDGGWTEAFF
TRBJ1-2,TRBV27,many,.,TGTGCCAGCAGCGACGACGGCTATGGCTACACCTTC,CASSDDGYGYTF
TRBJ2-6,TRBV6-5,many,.,TGTGCCAGCAGTAGGGGTCAATTTTCTGGGGCCAACGTCCTGACTTTC,CASSRGQFSGANVLTF
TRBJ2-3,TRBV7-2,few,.,TGTGCCAGCAGCCGGACGTCGGCTACTGGGGCAGACGGCACAGATACGCAGTATTTT,CASSRTSATGADGTDTQYF
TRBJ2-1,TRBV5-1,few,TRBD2,TGCGCCAGCAGCGCCCGACTAGCGGGAGTAACCAATGAGCAGTTCTTC,CASSARLAGVTNEQFF
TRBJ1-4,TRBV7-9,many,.,TGTGCCAGCAGCCTAGACGTGTCCCCTAATGAAAAACTGTTTTTT,CASSLDVSPNEKLFF
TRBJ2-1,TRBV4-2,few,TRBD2,TGTGCCAGCAGCCAAGAAGGGGCGGGAGGGGTCGATGAGCAGTTCTTC,CASSQEGAGGVDEQFF
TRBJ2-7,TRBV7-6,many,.,TGTGCCAGCAGCTTAGTAGGGGCCGACGAGCAGTACTTC,CASSLVGADEQYF
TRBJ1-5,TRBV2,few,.,TGTGCCAGCCGGGACACCTATAGCAATCAGCCCCAGCATTTT,CASRDTYSNQPQHF
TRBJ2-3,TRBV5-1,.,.,TGCGCCAGCAGCTTGAGGGATACGCAGTATTTT,CASSLRDTQYF
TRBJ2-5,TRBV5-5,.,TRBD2,TGTGCCAGCAGCGAAACTAGCGGGATAGAGACCCAGTACTTC,CASSETSGIETQYF
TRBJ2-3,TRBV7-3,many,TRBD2,TGTGCCAGCAGCTTATCGGGGGGAGCAGATACGCAGTATTTT,CASSLSGGADTQYF